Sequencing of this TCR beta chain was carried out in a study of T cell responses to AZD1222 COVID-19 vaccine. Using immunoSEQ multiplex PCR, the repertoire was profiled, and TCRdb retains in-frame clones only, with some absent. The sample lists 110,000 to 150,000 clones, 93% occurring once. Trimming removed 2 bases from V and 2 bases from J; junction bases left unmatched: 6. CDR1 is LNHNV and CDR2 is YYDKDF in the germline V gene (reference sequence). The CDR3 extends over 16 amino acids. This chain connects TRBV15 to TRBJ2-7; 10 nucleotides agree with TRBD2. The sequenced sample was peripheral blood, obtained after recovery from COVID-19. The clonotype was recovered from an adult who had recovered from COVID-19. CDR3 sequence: CATSRLSGRRAYEQYF. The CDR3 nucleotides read TGTGCCACCAGCAGACTTAGCGGGAGGAGGGCCTACGAGCAGTACTTC.